This entry concerns a single TCR beta chain. Clones were read by immunoSEQ multiplex PCR, and TCRdb kept only the in-frame ones, dropping some. The data show around 100,000 clones, 96% seen once. The sample originates from a study of technical replicates of blood from a handful of donors. CDR1 SGDLS and CDR2 YYNGEE come from the germline V gene. The V and J ends lost 2 bases and 0 bases, in that order; junction bases with no gene match: 7. This CDR3 region has 17 residues. The rearrangement links TRBV9 to TRBJ2-3; 9 bases are shared with TRBD2. The receptor comes from a human donor in good health. The specimen was T cells isolated from PBMCs. Here the CDR3 reads CASSVGMTSGSTDTQYF. In DNA, the CDR3 is TGTGCCAGCAGCGTGGGTATGACTAGCGGAAGCACAGATACGCAGTATTTT.